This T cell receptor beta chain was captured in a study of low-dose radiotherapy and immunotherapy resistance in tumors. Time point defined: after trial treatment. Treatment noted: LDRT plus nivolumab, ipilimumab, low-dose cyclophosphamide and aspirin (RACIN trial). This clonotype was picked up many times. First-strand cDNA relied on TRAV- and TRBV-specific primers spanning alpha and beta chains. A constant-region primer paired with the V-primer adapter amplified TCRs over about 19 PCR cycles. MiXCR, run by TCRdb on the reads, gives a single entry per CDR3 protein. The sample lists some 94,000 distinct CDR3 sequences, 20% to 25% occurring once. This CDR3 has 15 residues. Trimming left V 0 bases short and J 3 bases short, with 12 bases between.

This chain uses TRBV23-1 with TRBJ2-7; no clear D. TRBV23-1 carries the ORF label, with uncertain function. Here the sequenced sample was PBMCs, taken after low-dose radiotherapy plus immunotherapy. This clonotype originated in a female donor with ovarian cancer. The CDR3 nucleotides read TGCGCCAGCAGTCAATCGATAGTAAGGGTCTACGAGCAGTACTTC. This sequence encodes CASSQSIVRVYEQYF.